The 5 T cell receptor beta chains in this list originate from one sample, sequenced in a study of T cell responses to AZD1222 COVID-19 vaccine. Produced via immunoSEQ multiplex PCR; TCRdb's table is partial and in-frame only. This table has some 180,000 clones, roughly 90% appearing once. Sequencing was performed on peripheral blood, taken on day 0 of AZD1222 vaccination. The receptors shown here come from an adult in good health.

V gene TRBV6-1 combines with J gene TRBJ1-2; D is ambiguous. The germline CDR1 and CDR2 sequences are MNHNS and SASEGT. This CDR3 contains 13 residues. Trimming removed 3 bases at V and 5 bases at J, with 10 bases between. As DNA, the CDR3 is TGTGCCAGCAGTGACCGGGAAGGATATGGCTACACCTTC. Its translation is CASSDREGYGYTF.

This chain uses TRBV11-2 with TRBJ2-5; 9 nucleotides match TRBD1. The CDR3 length is 19 residues. The germline V gene has CDR1 SGHAT and CDR2 FQNNGV. V lost 1 base to trimming and J lost 5 bases; unmatched junction nucleotides: 17. CDR3 DNA: TGTGCCAGCAGCTTAGTGGGATCGGTCAGGACAGGGGATAGGGAGACCCAGTACTTC. Its protein product is CASSLVGSVRTGDRETQYF.

The V gene is TRBV5-1, the J gene TRBJ2-1, with TRBD1 identical over 10 bases. This CDR3 spans 14 amino acids. After removal of 3 bases from V and 6 bases from J, the junction contained 3 bases not matched to a gene. Germline values: CDR1 SGHRS, CDR2 YFSETQ. CDR3: CASSWWTGGNEQFF. CDR3 nucleotide sequence: TGCGCCAGCAGCTGGTGGACAGGGGGCAATGAGCAGTTCTTC.

This rearrangement joins TRBV30 to TRBJ2-2; D remains unclear. The CDR3 has 12 amino acids. The ends were cut back, 0 bases at V and 11 bases at J, with 10 bases in the middle. From germline, CDR1 is GTSNPN and CDR2 SVGIG (reference sequence). The CDR3 nucleotides read TGTGCCTGGAGTGTACGTCGGGCAGAGCTGTTTTTT. The encoded protein is CAWSVRRAELFF.

The chain joins TRBV14 to TRBJ2-1; D tentatively fits TRBD1 or TRBD2 (5 bases each). V lost 3 bases and J lost 9, with 18 bases in between. CDR3 length equals 15 residues. CDR1 SGHDN and CDR2 FVKESK come from the germline V gene. The CDR3 is CASSHTINSGTEQFF. The CDR3 DNA follows: TGTGCCAGCAGCCACACAATAAATTCCGGGACTGAGCAGTTCTTC.